This is a list of T cell receptor beta chains from one sample in a study of glioma-infiltrating T cells. One entry per CDR3 protein, called by TCRdb with MiXCR from the multiplex PCR reads. The sample lists 3,500 to 5,500 distinct CDR3 sequences; less than 25% were seen once. Material: glioma tissue, nonneoplastic brain tissue, or PBMCs (not recorded which). These receptors originate from a human donor with low-grade glioma or glioblastoma, undergoing nonglioma brain surgery, or in good health (not recorded which). Each CDR3 is given with its conserved first and last residue. The D gene is left open where the match is weak. Some rows mark clone size as missing; the rest say once, few, many or name a class of expanded clone.

17	TRBV5-1	NA	TRBJ2-3	NA	CASSLEGGSRLSDTQYF	TGCGCCAGCAGCTTGGAAGGGGGATCAAGATTATCAGATACGCAGTATTTT
15	TRBV14	many	TRBJ2-1	NA	CASSQESSGLDEQFF	TGTGCCAGCAGCCAAGAATCGTCGGGGTTGGATGAGCAGTTCTTC
14	TRBV28	medium-sized	TRBJ1-4	TRBD1	CASSLSGGYEKLFF	TGTGCCAGCAGTTTATCAGGGGGCTATGAAAAACTGTTTTTT
13	TRBV28	NA	TRBJ2-7	NA	CASRRSGGYEQYF	TGTGCCAGCAGGAGAAGTGGGGGATATGAGCAGTACTTC
13	TRBV28	medium-sized	TRBJ1-3	NA	CATKSEGVYTIYF	TGTGCCACCAAGTCCGAAGGGGTTTACACCATATATTTT
14	TRBV6-6	NA	TRBJ2-1	NA	CASSIGVSYDEEFF	TGTGCCAGCAGTATCGGGGTCTCCTACGATGAGGAGTTCTTC
14	TRBV12-3/TRBV12-4	many	TRBJ1-1	NA	CASSFGRLYTEAFF	TGTGCCAGCAGTTTTGGGAGACTTTACACTGAAGCTTTCTTT
15	TRBV2	medium-sized	TRBJ1-5	TRBD1	CASKSGTDSNQPQHF	TGTGCCAGCAAATCCGGGACAGACTCCAATCAGCCCCAGCATTTT
12	TRBV2	NA	TRBJ1-1	NA	CASLGLNTEAFF	TGTGCCAGCCTTGGGTTGAACACTGAAGCTTTCTTT
15	TRBV7-9	many	TRBJ1-1	TRBD1	CASSLIGGKDTEAFF	TGTGCCAGCTCTCTCATAGGGGGCAAGGACACTGAAGCTTTCTTT
15	TRBV5-4	many	TRBJ2-3	NA	CASSFDSGQRDTQYF	TGTGCCAGCAGCTTTGATTCGGGGCAAAGAGATACGCAGTATTTT
16	TRBV27	large	TRBJ2-3	NA	CASSPSPGLSTDTQYF	TGTGCCAGCAGTCCCTCCCCGGGGCTCAGCACAGATACGCAGTATTTT
17	TRBV7-8	medium-sized	TRBJ1-1	NA	CASSPSNGQERNTEAFF	TGTGCCAGCAGCCCGTCGAATGGCCAGGAAAGGAACACTGAAGCTTTCTTT
13	TRBV6-1	large	TRBJ2-3	NA	CATLDGYTDTQYF	TGTGCCACCTTGGACGGTTACACAGATACGCAGTATTTT